This TCR beta chain is drawn from a study of TIL therapy for anti-PD-1-resistant metastatic lung cancer. Study-level information: Most patients had lung adenocarcinoma; a few tumors were EGFR-mutant, two ALK-rearranged; half smoked currently or formerly.

Time point: pre-treatment sample, taken before nivolumab and TIL therapy. Tumor tissue came from excised metastases, mostly pleural nodules or supraclavicular lymph nodes. Enrollment ran from late 2017 to January 2020. The sample holds a few counts of this clone. Its matching antigen is unknown. Whole-study findings and limits: Many TIL product clones were absent from baseline tumor, suggesting clonal contraction.

This was the immunoSEQ v3 assay. The method was immunoSEQ multiplex PCR; TCRdb's version includes in-frame clones alone and lacks a portion of them. The repertoire holds some 7,000 clones, with about 64% as singletons. V lost 5 bases and J lost 4; bases outside the gene matches: 0. The CDR3 loop spans 11 amino acids. Germline V lookup: CDR1 DFQATT, CDR2 SNEGSKA (reference sequence). The genes are TRBV20-1 and TRBJ2-3, with 7 bases lining up with TRBD1. The sample consisted of tumor tissue, taken at baseline. The TCR originated in a person between 30 and 80 years old with non-small cell lung cancer. The CDR3 sequence is CSADRADTQYF. CDR3 in DNA: TGCAGTGCTGACAGGGCAGATACGCAGTATTTT.